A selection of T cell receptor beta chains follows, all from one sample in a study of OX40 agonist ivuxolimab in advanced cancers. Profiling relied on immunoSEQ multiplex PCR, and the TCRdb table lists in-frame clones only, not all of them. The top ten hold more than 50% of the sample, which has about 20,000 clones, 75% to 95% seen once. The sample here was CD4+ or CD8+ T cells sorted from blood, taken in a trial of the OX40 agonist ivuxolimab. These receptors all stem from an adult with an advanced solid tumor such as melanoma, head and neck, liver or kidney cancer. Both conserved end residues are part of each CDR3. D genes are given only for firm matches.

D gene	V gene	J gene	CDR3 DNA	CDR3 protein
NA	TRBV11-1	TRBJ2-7	TGTGCCAGCAGCCCCCCAGGGGTTCCCTCCTACGAGCAGTACTTC	CASSPPGVPSYEQYF
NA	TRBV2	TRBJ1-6	TGTGCCAGCAGTACGAGCTCCTATAATTCACCCCTCCACTTT	CASSTSSYNSPLHF
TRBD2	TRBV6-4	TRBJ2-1	TGTGCCAGCAGTGACCTAGCGGGGGGTAATGAGCAGTTCTTC	CASSDLAGGNEQFF
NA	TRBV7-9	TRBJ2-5	TGTGCCAGCAGCTTAGTCAGGATGGGTGGGGAGACCCAGTACTTC	CASSLVRMGGETQYF
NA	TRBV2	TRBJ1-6	TGTGCCAGCACCGGGGCCGGGGTCGCGAGCTCCTATAATTCACCCCTCCACTTT	CASTGAGVASSYNSPLHF
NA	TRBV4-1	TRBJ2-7	TGCGCCAGCAGCCAAGGGACACACAGCTCCTACGAGCAGTACTTC	CASSQGTHSSYEQYF
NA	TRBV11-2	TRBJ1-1	TGTGCCAGCAGGGGCGAGGGGAACACTGAAGCTTTCTTT	CASRGEGNTEAFF
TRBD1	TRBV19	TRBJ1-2	TGTGCCAGTAGTCCGAGGACAGGGTTTTTCAATGGCTACACCTTC	CASSPRTGFFNGYTF
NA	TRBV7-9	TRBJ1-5	TGTGCCAGCAGCTCACTTGGACTACCCGGCCAGCCCCAGCATTTT	CASSSLGLPGQPQHF
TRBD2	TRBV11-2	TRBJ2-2	TGTGCCAGCAGCTTAGATCAGCGGGGGGGCCGACGAACCGGGGAGCTGTTTTTT	CASSLDQRGGRRTGELFF